These 21 T cell receptor beta chains came from one sample sequenced in a study of cytomegalovirus exposure and HLA in healthy donors (dated by TCRdb to about 2017). The method behind the library was the immunoSEQ multiplex PCR assay. This is the immuneACCESS table as TCRdb keeps it, with only in-frame sequences that have V and J called. A part of the clones is gone; compared with another copy, unresolved V genes explain less than half, and the rest is unexplained. This sample gives 110,000 to 150,000 clones in total; roughly 89% of them show up just once. About 9.9% of the sample lies in the top ten. The sample consisted of PBMCs. The receptors stem from a woman in her late teens or twenties in good health and CMV-seropositive.

The gene calls are TRBV4-1 and TRBJ1-6; no reliable D call. V shed 0 bases and J shed 9 bases, with 6 bases lying between them. The V gene's germline CDR1 is MGHRA and CDR2 YSYEKL. The CDR3 runs to 13 residues. The CDR3 reads CASSQDPSSPLHF. The CDR3 nucleotides are TGCGCCAGCAGCCAAGACCCTAGTTCACCCCTCCACTTT.

There are a few counts of this clone. This chain connects TRBV6-1 to TRBJ2-7; the match to TRBD1 covers 8 bases. CDR3 length: 13 residues. Looked up from germline, CDR1 is MNHNS and CDR2 is SASEGT. V lost 10 bases and J lost 6; bases outside the gene matches: 11. The CDR3 DNA follows: TGTGCCACCTCCAGGACAGGGATGGGCGAGCAGTACTTC. It is translated as CATSRTGMGEQYF.

As for this clone: Other DNA sequences from this sample encode an identical CDR3 as well. The chain carries TRBV9 and TRBJ2-2; D is ambiguous. Looked up from germline, CDR1 is SGDLS and CDR2 is YYNGEE. V was cut by 0 bases and J by 1 base, with 7 bases left in between. The CDR3 runs 15 residues. The CDR3 loop is CASSVGGVNTGELFF. The CDR3 DNA sequence: TGTGCCAGCAGCGTAGGTGGAGTGAACACCGGGGAGCTGTTTTTT.

CDR3 amino acids: CASSLQSGVRRSYNEQFF. The CDR3 bases are TGTGCCAGCAGTTTACAAAGTGGAGTTCGGAGGTCCTACAATGAGCAGTTCTTC. The V gene is TRBV28, the J gene TRBJ2-1; TRBD2 is a possible D gene (5 bases). V was clipped by 2 bases and J by 1 base, with 18 bases between them. Germline V gene lookup returns CDR1 MDHEN and CDR2 SYDVKM. The CDR3 consists of 18 residues.

The chain is built from TRBV4-1 and TRBJ2-1; 15 bases agree with TRBD2. Germline V gene data show CDR1 as MGHRA and CDR2 as YSYEKL. Trimming removed 0 bases from V and 0 bases from J; junction bases left unmatched: 3. The CDR3 is made up of 19 amino acids. The chain's CDR3 is CASSQEGLAGGSSYNEQFF. The CDR3 DNA reads TGCGCCAGCAGCCAAGAGGGACTAGCGGGGGGTAGCTCCTACAATGAGCAGTTCTTC.

This chain connects TRBV5-8 to TRBJ1-1; tentative D call: TRBD1 (6 bases). Germline values: CDR1 SGHTS, CDR2 YDEGEE. Trimming shortened V by 5 bases and J by 1 base, and 9 bases separated the two germline ends. The CDR3 totals 13 residues. CDR3 DNA sequence: TGTGCCAGCAGACTGACAGGGAACACTGAAGCTTTCTTT. It specifies CASRLTGNTEAFF.

V usage is TRBV10-1 and J usage is TRBJ2-5; 8 positions match TRBD1. V lost 4 bases, J lost 7 bases, and 11 bases stayed unmatched. The CDR3 loop spans 15 amino acids. The germline V gene has CDR1 WNHNN and CDR2 SYGVQD (reference sequence). The CDR3 nucleotides read TGCGCCAGCAGTGTCGTCAGGGGGCCGCGGGTGACCCAGTACTTC. Its protein is CASSVVRGPRVTQYF.

This CDR3 is CASSLASGLGRSGELFF. For the CDR3, the DNA is TGTGCCAGCAGCTTAGCCTCCGGACTAGGAAGGTCCGGGGAGCTGTTTTTT. J is TRBJ2-2 and V is TRBV7-9; TRBD2 matches at 7 bases. The germline V gene has CDR1 SEHNR and CDR2 FQNEAQ (reference sequence). Germline trimming cut 0 bases from V and 6 bases from J; bases unmatched to any gene: 10. The CDR3 length is 17 residues.

The gene calls are TRBV5-5 and TRBJ1-2; possibly TRBD1 for D (5 bases). Germline CDR1 is SGHKS and CDR2 is YYEKEE (reference sequence). The length of the CDR3 is 16 residues. The V end lost 1 base, the J end lost 8 bases, and 21 bases lay between the germline ends. In DNA, the CDR3 is TGTGCCAGCAGCTTGTCGGTGACGGGGGGAGGATTGGGCTACACCTTC. Its protein is CASSLSVTGGGLGYTF.

The chain uses TRBV4-3 and TRBJ2-3, with D possibly matching TRBD1 (5 bases). Trimming took 0 bases from V and 2 from J, leaving 15 bases between them. The CDR3 is 17 residues long. Germline CDR1 is LGHNA and CDR2 is YSLEER. The CDR3 here is CASSQEYDRRITDTQYF. The DNA for the CDR3 is TGCGCCAGCAGCCAAGAATATGACAGACGTATCACAGATACGCAGTATTTT.

The J gene is TRBJ1-3, the V gene TRBV9; D uncertain. Germline V CDR1 and CDR2: SGDLS, YYNGEE. V was pared by 0 bases and J by 2 bases, with 12 bases between. The CDR3 totals 16 residues. The CDR3 nucleotides are TGTGCCAGCAGCGTAGGCAGTACGGGTCCTGGAAACACCATATATTTT. Protein product: CASSVGSTGPGNTIYF.

This chain connects TRBV5-4 to TRBJ2-2, with a tentative D call TRBD2 (5 bases). Germline V gene data show CDR1 as SGHNT and CDR2 as YYREEE (reference sequence). V gave up 1 base and J gave up 0 bases, with 10 bases separating them. The CDR3 is made up of 16 amino acids. CDR3 sequence reads: CASSLPLATNTGELFF. Here the CDR3 DNA reads TGTGCCAGCAGCTTGCCCCTAGCCACGAACACCGGGGAGCTGTTTTTT.

The chain recombines TRBV5-1 with TRBJ1-2; the match to TRBD1 covers 9 bases. The CDR3 is 14 amino acids. The germline V gene encodes CDR1 SGHRS and CDR2 YFSETQ. The trim removed 0 bases at V and 6 bases at J, leaving 3 bases unmatched. This chain's CDR3 is CASSLGGQGNGYTF. In nucleotides, the CDR3 is TGCGCCAGCAGCTTGGGTGGACAGGGGAATGGCTACACCTTC.

The chain has TRBV5-1 and TRBJ2-1; 13 bases fit TRBD2. The CDR3 runs 15 residues. The V segment lost 0 bases and the J segment 11 bases; nucleotides outside the gene matches: 5. Germline values: CDR1 SGHRS, CDR2 YFSETQ. In DNA, the CDR3 is TGCGCCAGCAGCTTGGAGCCGGGACTAGCGGGGAAGCAGTTCTTC. It translates to CASSLEPGLAGKQFF.

Here the CDR3 DNA reads TGCGCCAGCAGCTTGGCAGGGGCTCTTGGGCAGCCCCAGCATTTT. It encodes CASSLAGALGQPQHF. The genes are TRBV5-1 and TRBJ1-5, with D perhaps matching TRBD1 (6 bases). The V gene lost 0 bases and the J gene lost 7 bases, with 14 bases spanning the gap. The CDR3 length is 15 residues. Germline CDR1 SGHRS, CDR2 YFSETQ.

This clone was recorded at least ten times. This rearrangement joins TRBV6-5 to TRBJ2-1, with 7 nucleotides matching TRBD2. CDR3 size: 14 residues. Germline-derived CDR1 and CDR2 are MNHEY and SVGAGI. With V trimmed by 10 bases and J by 4 bases, 10 bases remained unmatched. The CDR3 loop is CATTDRGEYNEQFF. In nucleotides, the CDR3 is TGTGCCACCACTGATCGGGGGGAATACAATGAGCAGTTCTTC.

This rearrangement joins TRBV15 to TRBJ2-7; D not resolved. Germline-derived CDR1 and CDR2 are LNHNV and YYDKDF (reference sequence). CDR3 length equals 13 residues. The V end was cut by 3 bases, the J end by 0 bases, with 6 bases between. The CDR3 here is CATSSVLSYEQYF. CDR3 in DNA: TGTGCCACCAGCAGCGTCCTCTCCTACGAGCAGTACTTC.

The chain links TRBV28 to TRBJ1-5, with D possibly matching TRBD1 (5 bases). CDR1 and CDR2 (germline): MDHEN, SYDVKM. Trimming removed 2 bases from V and 0 bases from J, with 8 bases in between. The CDR3 length is 15 residues. CDR3 amino acids: CASSLARDSNQPQHF. CDR3 nucleotides: TGTGCCAGCAGTTTAGCCAGGGATAGCAATCAGCCCCAGCATTTT.

The chain couples TRBV25-1 to TRBJ2-1, with TRBD1 matching over 9 bases. The length of the CDR3 is 16 residues. Germline CDR1 and CDR2: MGHDK and SYGVNS. Germline trimming cut 1 base from V and 6 bases from J; bases unmatched to any gene: 7. Here the CDR3 reads CASSESPGQGRNEQFF. Here the CDR3 DNA reads TGTGCCAGCAGTGAATCCCCAGGACAGGGGCGCAATGAGCAGTTCTTC.

V and J are TRBV19 and TRBJ1-2; 12 nucleotides align to TRBD1. The CDR3 covers 12 residues. V dropped 11 bases and J dropped 3; count of bases not matched to a gene: 1. Germline V gene data show CDR1 as LNHDA and CDR2 as SQIVND (reference sequence). This chain's CDR3 is CAGTGGDYGYTF. CDR3 nucleotide sequence: TGTGCCGGGACAGGGGGCGACTATGGCTACACCTTC.

The CDR3 here is CASSGSGGKNIQYF. The CDR3 DNA sequence: TGTGCCAGCAGCGGTAGCGGGGGGAAAAACATTCAGTACTTC. The J gene is TRBJ2-4, the V gene TRBV9, with 10 positions matching TRBD2. Germline CDR1 reads SGDLS; CDR2 reads YYNGEE. The CDR3 has 14 residues. V lost 3 bases and J lost 4; bases outside the gene matches: 1. Based on the CDR3 plus reference TRBV9 and TRBJ2-4, the full variable domain is DSGVTQTPKHLITATGQRVTLRCSPRSGDLSVYWYQQSLDQGLQFLIQYYNGEERAKGNILERFSAQQFPDLHSELNLSSLELGDSALYFCASSGSGGKNIQYFGAGTRLSVL.